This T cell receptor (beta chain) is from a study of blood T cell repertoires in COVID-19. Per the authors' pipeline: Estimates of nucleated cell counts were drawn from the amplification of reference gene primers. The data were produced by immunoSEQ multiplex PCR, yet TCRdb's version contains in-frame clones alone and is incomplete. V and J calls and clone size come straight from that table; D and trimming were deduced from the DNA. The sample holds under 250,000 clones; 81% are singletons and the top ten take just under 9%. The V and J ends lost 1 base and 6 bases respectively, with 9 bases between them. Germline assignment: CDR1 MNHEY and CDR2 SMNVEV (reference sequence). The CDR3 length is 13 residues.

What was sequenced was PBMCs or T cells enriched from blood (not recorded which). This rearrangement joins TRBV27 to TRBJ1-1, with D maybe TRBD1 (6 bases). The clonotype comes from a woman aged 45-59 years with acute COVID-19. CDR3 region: CASSLLGGPEAFF. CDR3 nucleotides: TGTGCCAGCAGTTTATTAGGGGGTCCTGAAGCTTTCTTT.